The source of this TCR beta chain is a study of identical twins. Findings of the study overall: Cord blood beta clonotypes that were abundant carried fewer insertions, and memory repertoires showed no such trend.

Carrying unique molecular identifiers, the cDNA also gained a universal primer site through template switching. TCRdb itself ran the 5' RACE reads through MiXCR, one entry per CDR3 protein. The table lists hundreds of thousands of distinct CDR3 sequences, 18% of them singletons. Worth noting for this clonotype: What it binds is unknown.

The V gene lost 5 bases and the J gene lost 9 bases, with 19 bases spanning the gap. This CDR3 is built from 15 residues. Germline V CDR1 and CDR2: SEHNR, FQNEAQ (reference sequence). This sample was shared with a second study, whose subject was T cells expressing NK-cell markers. Per that study: Sequencing of TCR beta repertoires drew on sorted CD3+CD56+NKG2C+, CD3+CD56+NKG2C- and CD3+CD56-NKG2C+ T cells. Sequenced donors, eight in total, included seven who were HCMV-seropositive and one who was seronegative.

Sequenced material: PBMCs. The sequence was obtained from a woman aged 18-29 years in good health. The genes are TRBV7-9 and TRBJ2-2, with D possibly called TRBD1 or TRBD2 (5 bases each). CDR3 DNA sequence: TGTGCCAGCAGCCCGTCGACTGGTGTGGGACGGGAGCTGTTTTTT. Translating gives CASSPSTGVGRELFF.